This TCR beta chain appears in the sequencing data of a study of blood T cell repertoires in COVID-19. Clones were sequenced by immunoSEQ multiplex PCR, and TCRdb holds only the in-frame ones, with some missing. The sample consists of under 20,000 clones, approximately 81% of them appearing once. Trimming removed 8 bases at V and 7 bases at J, with 11 bases between. Germline CDR1 reads SNHLY; CDR2 reads FYNNEI. CDR3 length equals 12 residues. J is TRBJ1-4 and V is TRBV2; D is unclear. The sequence was obtained from a human donor with active COVID-19. The donor label of this sample is uncertain. Sequencing input: peripheral blood. CDR3 loop: CASHTITEKLFF. The CDR3 DNA sequence: TGTGCCAGCCACACCATAACTGAAAAACTGTTTTTT.